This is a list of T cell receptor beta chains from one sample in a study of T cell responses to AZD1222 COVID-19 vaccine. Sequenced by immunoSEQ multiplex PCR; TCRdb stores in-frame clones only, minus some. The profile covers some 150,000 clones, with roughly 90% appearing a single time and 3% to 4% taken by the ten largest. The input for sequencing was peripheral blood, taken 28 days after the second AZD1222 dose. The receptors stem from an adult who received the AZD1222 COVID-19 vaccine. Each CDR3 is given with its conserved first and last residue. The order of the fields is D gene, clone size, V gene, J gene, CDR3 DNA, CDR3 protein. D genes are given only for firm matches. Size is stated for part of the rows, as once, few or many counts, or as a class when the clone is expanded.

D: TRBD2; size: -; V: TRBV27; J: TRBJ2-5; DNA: TGTGCCAGCAGTTCCGTTTCTAGCGGCCGGGAGACCCAGTACTTC; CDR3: CASSSVSSGRETQYF
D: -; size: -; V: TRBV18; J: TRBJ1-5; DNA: TGTGCCAGCTCACGGGAGACAGGCGGCAATCAGCCCCAGCATTTT; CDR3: CASSRETGGNQPQHF
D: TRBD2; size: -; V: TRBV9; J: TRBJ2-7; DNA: TGTGCCAGCAGCGTAGGACTAGCGGAAGCCACCGAGCAGTACTTC; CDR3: CASSVGLAEATEQYF
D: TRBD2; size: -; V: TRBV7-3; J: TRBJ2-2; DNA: TGTGCCAGCAGCCAATTAGCGGGAGCCCCCACCGGGGAGCTGTTTTTT; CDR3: CASSQLAGAPTGELFF
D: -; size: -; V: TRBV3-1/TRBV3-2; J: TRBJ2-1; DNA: TGTGCCAGCAGCCAACTAGTATCCCTAGCGAGAGACAATGAGCAGTTCTTC; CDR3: CASSQLVSLARDNEQFF
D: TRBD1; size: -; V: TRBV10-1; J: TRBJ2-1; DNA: TGCGCCAGCAGCCCGGGACAGGGTTTCGGTGAGCAGTTCTTC; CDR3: CASSPGQGFGEQFF
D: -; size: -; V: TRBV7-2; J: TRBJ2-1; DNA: TGTGCCAGCAGCCCTAACATGGGGTTCGGTGAGCAGTTCTTC; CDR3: CASSPNMGFGEQFF
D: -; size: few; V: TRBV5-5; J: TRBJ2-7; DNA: TGTGCCAGCAGCTTAAGTCTCCCCTACGAGCAGTACTTC; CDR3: CASSLSLPYEQYF
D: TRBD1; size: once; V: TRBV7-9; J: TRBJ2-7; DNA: TGTGCCAGCACCACCGGACAGGTTGGCTCCTACGAGCAGTACTTC; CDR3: CASTTGQVGSYEQYF
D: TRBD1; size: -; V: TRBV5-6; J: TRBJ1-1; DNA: TGTGCCAGCAGCAGGGCAGGGGGCGCGGGGACTGAAGCTTTCTTT; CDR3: CASSRAGGAGTEAFF
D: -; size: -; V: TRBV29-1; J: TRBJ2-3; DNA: TGCAGCGTTGGAGCTAGTCGCACAGATACGCAGTATTTT; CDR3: CSVGASRTDTQYF
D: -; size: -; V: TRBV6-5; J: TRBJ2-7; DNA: TGTGCCAGCAGTTACTCGAATCGGTTAGCCTACGAGCAGTACTTC; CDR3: CASSYSNRLAYEQYF
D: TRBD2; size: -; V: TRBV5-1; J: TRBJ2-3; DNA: TGCGCCAGCTTACTAGCGGGAGGCGCAGATACGCAGTATTTT; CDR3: CASLLAGGADTQYF
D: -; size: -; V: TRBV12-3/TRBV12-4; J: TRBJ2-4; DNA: TGTGCCAGCAGTTTTACGCCTAAAAACATTCAGTACTTC; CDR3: CASSFTPKNIQYF
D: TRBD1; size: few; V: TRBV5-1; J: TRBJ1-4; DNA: TGCGCCAGCAGCTTGGTGGGACAGGCTCCTGAAAAACTGTTTTTT; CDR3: CASSLVGQAPEKLFF
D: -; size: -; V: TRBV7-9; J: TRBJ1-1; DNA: TGTGCCAGCAGCTTAGAAGCACAGTACACTGAAGCTTTCTTT; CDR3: CASSLEAQYTEAFF
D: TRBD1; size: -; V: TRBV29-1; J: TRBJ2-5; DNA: TGCAGCGTTGGGGGACAGGGTTGGGAGACCCAGTACTTC; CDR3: CSVGGQGWETQYF